This T cell receptor beta chain was sequenced in a study of blood T cell repertoires in COVID-19. The wider study: Collection of acute and convalescent COVID-19 samples took place in the United States, Italy and Spain.

Germline CDR1 reads LNHDA; CDR2 reads SQIVND (reference sequence). Trimming cost V 3 bases and J 5 bases, with 15 bases left between them. CDR3 size: 15 residues. In the source study's methods: Estimation of nucleated cell counts was performed using reference gene primer amplification. Generated by immunoSEQ multiplex PCR, the TCRdb table keeps only in-frame clones and is missing some. The V and J calls and clone size come from that table; D and trimming were worked out from the DNA. This table holds 300,000 or so clones, 87% found once. This receptor was taken from a woman in her thirties or forties who had recovered from COVID-19. This chain links TRBV19 with TRBJ2-3; TRBD1 is a possible D gene (5 bases). Sequencing was carried out using peripheral blood. CDR3: CASSMHRTIGDTQYF. The CDR3 DNA reads TGTGCCAGTAGTATGCACAGGACAATAGGAGATACGCAGTATTTT.